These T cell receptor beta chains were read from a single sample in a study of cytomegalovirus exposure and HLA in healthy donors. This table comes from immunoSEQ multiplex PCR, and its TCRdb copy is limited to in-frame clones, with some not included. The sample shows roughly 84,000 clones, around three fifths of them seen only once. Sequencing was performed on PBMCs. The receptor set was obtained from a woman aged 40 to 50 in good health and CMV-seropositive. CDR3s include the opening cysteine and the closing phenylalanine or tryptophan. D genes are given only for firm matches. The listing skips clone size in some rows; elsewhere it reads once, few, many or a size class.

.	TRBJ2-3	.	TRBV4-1	TGCGCCAGCAGCCAAGAGACGGGAGATACGCAGTATTTT	CASSQETGDTQYF
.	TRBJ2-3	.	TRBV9	TGTGCCAGCAGCGTAAGCGGTGACACAGATACGCAGTATTTT	CASSVSGDTDTQYF
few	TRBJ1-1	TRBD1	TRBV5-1	TGCGCCAGCAGCTCCCCGGGACAGGGGGCGGCTTTCTTT	CASSSPGQGAAFF
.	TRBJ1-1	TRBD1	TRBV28	TGTGCCAGCAGTTTCCTCGACAGGGGTAGCGCTGAAGCTTTCTTT	CASSFLDRGSAEAFF
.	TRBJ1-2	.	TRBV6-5	TGTGCCAGCAGTTACTCGAGCAACTATGGCTACACCTTC	CASSYSSNYGYTF
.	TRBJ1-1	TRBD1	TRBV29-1	TGCAGCGTTGATCGTGGCAGGGGGCGCGGGGACACTGAAGCTTTCTTT	CSVDRGRGRGDTEAFF
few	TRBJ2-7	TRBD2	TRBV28	TGTGCCAGCAGTTTTGGCCCTGGGTTAGGAGCGGGAGACTACGAGCAGTACTTC	CASSFGPGLGAGDYEQYF
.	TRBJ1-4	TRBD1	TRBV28	TGTGCCAGCAGTTCGGGACAGGTTGGGGAAAAACTGTTTTTT	CASSSGQVGEKLFF
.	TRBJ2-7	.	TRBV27	TGTGCCAGCAGTAGGCGGACACCCCTGGCCTACGAGCAGTACTTC	CASSRRTPLAYEQYF
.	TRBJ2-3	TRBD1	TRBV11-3	TGTGCCAGCAGCTTAGCCTTTGGACAGGGAACACGTACGCAGTATTTT	CASSLAFGQGTRTQYF
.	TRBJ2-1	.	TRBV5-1	TGCGCCAGCAGCTTGCCGAGCTCCTACAATGAGCAGTTCTTC	CASSLPSSYNEQFF
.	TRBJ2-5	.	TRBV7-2	TGTGCCAGCAGCCCTAGGACACTCCAAGAGACCCAGTACTTC	CASSPRTLQETQYF
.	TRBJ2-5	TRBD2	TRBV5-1	TGCGCCAGCAGGGATTTAGCGGGAGGAGAGACCCAGTACTTC	CASRDLAGGETQYF
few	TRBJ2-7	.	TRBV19	TGTGCCAGTAGTATTGGGTCCGGAGGCTCCTACGAGCAGTACTTC	CASSIGSGGSYEQYF
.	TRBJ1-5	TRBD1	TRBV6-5	TGTGCCAGCAGTAAGGGACAGGGAGGAGGACAGCCCCAGCATTTT	CASSKGQGGGQPQHF
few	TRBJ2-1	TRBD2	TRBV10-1	TGCGCCAGCGACATGTTAAGCGGGAGTATGAATGAGCAGTTCTTC	CASDMLSGSMNEQFF
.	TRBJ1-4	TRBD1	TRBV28	TGTGCCAGCAGTTTATGGGGACAGCTGAATGAAAAACTGTTTTTT	CASSLWGQLNEKLFF
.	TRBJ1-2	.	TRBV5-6	TGTGCCAGCAGCTTTGGCGGTCCCCTGATTGACTACACCTTC	CASSFGGPLIDYTF
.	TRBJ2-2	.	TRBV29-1	TGCAGCGTCGGGTGGACGAACACCGGGGAGCTGTTTTTT	CSVGWTNTGELFF
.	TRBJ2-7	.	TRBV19	TGTGCCAGTAGTATATCCGCAGGGTCCCTTCAAGACGAGCAGTACTTC	CASSISAGSLQDEQYF
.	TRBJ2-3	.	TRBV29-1	TGCAGCGTTGTGGGGACATCTAGCACAGATACGCAGTATTTT	CSVVGTSSTDTQYF
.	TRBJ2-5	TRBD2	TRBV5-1	TGCGCCAGCAGCCTGGGTCTAGTGGGACTAGCGGATCCTAAGTACCAAGAGACCCAGTACTTC	CASSLGLVGLADPKYQETQYF
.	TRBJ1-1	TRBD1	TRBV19	TGTGCCAGTAGGAGACAGGGGGGAAACACTGAAGCTTTCTTT	CASRRQGGNTEAFF
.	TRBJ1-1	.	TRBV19	TGTGCCAGTAGTCTGCGGCCTGGGGGGACTGAAGCTTTCTTT	CASSLRPGGTEAFF
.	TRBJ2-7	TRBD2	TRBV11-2	TGTGCCAGCAGCCCGATTGGACTAGCGGGAGTTAAACCCTACGAGCAGTACTTC	CASSPIGLAGVKPYEQYF
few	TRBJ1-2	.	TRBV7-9	TGTGCCAGCAGCGAGCGTGGCTACACCTTC	CASSERGYTF
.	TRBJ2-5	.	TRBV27	TGTGCCAGCAGTTTATCGGCCCTCCAAGAGACCCAGTACTTC	CASSLSALQETQYF
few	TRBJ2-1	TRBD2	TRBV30	TGTGCCTGGATTTTAGCGGGAGGTTATGAGCAGTTCTTC	CAWILAGGYEQFF
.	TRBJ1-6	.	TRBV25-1	TGTGCCAGCAGTGAATACTCGAGTAATTCACCCCTCCACTTT	CASSEYSSNSPLHF
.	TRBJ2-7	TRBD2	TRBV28	TGTGCCAGCAGTTCGTCAGAACTAGCGCACTACGAGCAGTACTTC	CASSSSELAHYEQYF
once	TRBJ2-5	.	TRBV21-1	TGTGCCAGCAGCACAGGACAGGGTCTAGTAGAGACCCAGTACTTC	CASSTGQGLVETQYF
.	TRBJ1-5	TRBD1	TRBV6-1	TGTGCCAGCAGTGGGGGACAGGGGCCCCATCAGCCCCAGCATTTT	CASSGGQGPHQPQHF
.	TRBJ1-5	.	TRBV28	TGTGCCAGCAGTTTGGTAGGGGATGATCAGCCCCAGCATTTT	CASSLVGDDQPQHF
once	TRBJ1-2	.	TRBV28	TGTGCCAGCAGCTCGGGGGGGGAAGGCTATGGCTACACCTTC	CASSSGGEGYGYTF
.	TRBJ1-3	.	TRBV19	TGTGCCAGTCACGCGGAGCAGAACACCATATATTTT	CASHAEQNTIYF
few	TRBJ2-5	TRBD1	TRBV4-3	TGCGCCAGCAGCCTGCGAGGGGGCTCAGAGACCCAGTACTTC	CASSLRGGSETQYF
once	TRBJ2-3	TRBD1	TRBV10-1	TGCGCCAGCAGTGAGGGGACAGGGACAGATACGCAGTATTTT	CASSEGTGTDTQYF
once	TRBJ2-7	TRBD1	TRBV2	TGTGCCAGCAGTGCGGGACAGGGGTTTGGCTACGAGCAGTACTTC	CASSAGQGFGYEQYF
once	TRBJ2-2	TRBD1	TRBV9	TGTGCCAGCAGCGTGGGACAGGGGGCTGACGGGGAGCTGTTTTTT	CASSVGQGADGELFF
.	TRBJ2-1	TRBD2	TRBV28	TGTGCCAGCAGTGCCCTAGCGGGAGTTATTAATGAGCAGTTCTTC	CASSALAGVINEQFF
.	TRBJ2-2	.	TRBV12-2	TGTGCAAGTCGCTTAGCAGAAATGGACAGAAACACCGGGGAGCTGTTTTTT	CASRLAEMDRNTGELFF
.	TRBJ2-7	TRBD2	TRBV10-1	TGCGCCAGCAGTCAGCCGGGACTAGCGGGAGGGCGCCCCTACGAGCAGTACTTC	CASSQPGLAGGRPYEQYF
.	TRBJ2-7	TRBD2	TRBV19	TGTGCCAGTAGTACCGGAGATGCTAGCGGCCACTCCTACGAGCAGTACTTC	CASSTGDASGHSYEQYF
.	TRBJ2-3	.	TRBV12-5	TGTGCTAGTGGTTTGGCCCTGGGGGGTTCCACAGATACGCAGTATTTT	CASGLALGGSTDTQYF
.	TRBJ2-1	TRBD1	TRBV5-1	TGCGCCAGCAGCCCCGGACAGGGGGCGACTGAGCAGTTCTTC	CASSPGQGATEQFF
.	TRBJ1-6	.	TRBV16	TGTGCCAGCAGCTGGACTAACACTAATTCACCCCTCCACTTT	CASSWTNTNSPLHF
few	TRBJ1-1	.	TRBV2	TGTGCCAGCAGCTTGACAGGACTTGGAAACACTGAAGCTTTCTTT	CASSLTGLGNTEAFF
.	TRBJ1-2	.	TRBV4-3	TGCGCCAGCAGCCGTTTATGGAGTAACTATGGCTACACCTTC	CASSRLWSNYGYTF
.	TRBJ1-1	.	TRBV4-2	TGTGCCAGCAGCCAAGACGGGGATCTGGACACTGAAGCTTTCTTT	CASSQDGDLDTEAFF
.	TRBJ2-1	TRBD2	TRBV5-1	TGCGCCAGCAGCTTCGGCGGGGGGGCCTACAATGAGCAGTTCTTC	CASSFGGGAYNEQFF
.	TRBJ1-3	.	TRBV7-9	TGTGCCAGCAGCTTCACAGGGAAGGGAAACACCATATATTTT	CASSFTGKGNTIYF
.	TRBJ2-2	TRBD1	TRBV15	TGTGCCACCAGCAGAGAGGGGACAGGGTCTCCCGGGGAGCTGTTTTTT	CATSREGTGSPGELFF
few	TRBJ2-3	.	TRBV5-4	TGTGCCAGCGGCGGGACCGAAGCGGGAGATACGCAGTATTTT	CASGGTEAGDTQYF
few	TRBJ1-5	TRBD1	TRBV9	TGTGCCAGCAGCTCCTCCGGGACAGATTATCAGCCCCAGCATTTT	CASSSSGTDYQPQHF
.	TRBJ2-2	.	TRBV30	TGTGCCTGGAGTGTATCGTCCAGGGGTTTATTTGCCGGGGAGCTGTTTTTT	CAWSVSSRGLFAGELFF
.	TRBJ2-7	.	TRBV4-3	TGCGCCAGCAGCCAAGATACCCAGGGTGAGCAGTACTTC	CASSQDTQGEQYF
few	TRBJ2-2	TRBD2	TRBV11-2	TGTGCCAGCAGCTTTCGGAGACTAGCGACCAAGAACACCGGGGAGCTGTTTTTT	CASSFRRLATKNTGELFF
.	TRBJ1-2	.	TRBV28	TGTGCCAGCAGTCTAGCAGGACCCAATGGCTACACCTTC	CASSLAGPNGYTF
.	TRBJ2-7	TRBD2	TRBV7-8	TGTGCCAGCAGCATGGGACTAGGGAACTACGAGCAGTACTTC	CASSMGLGNYEQYF